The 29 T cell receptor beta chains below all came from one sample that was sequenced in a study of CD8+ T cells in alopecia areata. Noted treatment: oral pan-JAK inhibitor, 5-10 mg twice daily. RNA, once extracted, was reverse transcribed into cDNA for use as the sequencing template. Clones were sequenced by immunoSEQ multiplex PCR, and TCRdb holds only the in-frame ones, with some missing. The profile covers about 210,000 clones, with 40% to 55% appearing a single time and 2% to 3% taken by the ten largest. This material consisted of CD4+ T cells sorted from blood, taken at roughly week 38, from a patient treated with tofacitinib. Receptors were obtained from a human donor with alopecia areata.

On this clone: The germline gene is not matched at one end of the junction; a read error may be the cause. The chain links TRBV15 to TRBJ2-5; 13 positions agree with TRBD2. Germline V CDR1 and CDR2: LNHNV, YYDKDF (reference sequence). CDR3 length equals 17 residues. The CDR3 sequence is CTTSRGGTSGNQETQYF. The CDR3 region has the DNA TGTACCACCAGCAGGGGTGGGACTAGCGGGAATCAAGAGACCCAGTACTTC.

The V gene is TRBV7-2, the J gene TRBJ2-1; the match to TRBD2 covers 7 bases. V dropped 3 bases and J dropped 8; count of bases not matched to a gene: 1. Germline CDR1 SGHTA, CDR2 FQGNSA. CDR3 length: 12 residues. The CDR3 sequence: CASSFGGYEQFF. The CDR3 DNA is TGTGCCAGCAGCTTCGGGGGGTATGAGCAGTTCTTC.

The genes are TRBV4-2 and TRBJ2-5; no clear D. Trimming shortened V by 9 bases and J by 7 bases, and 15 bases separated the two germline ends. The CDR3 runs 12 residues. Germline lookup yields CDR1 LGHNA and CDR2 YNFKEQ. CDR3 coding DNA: TGTGCCAGTAGCAGCCTCGATGGGACCCAGTACTTC. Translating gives CASSSLDGTQYF.

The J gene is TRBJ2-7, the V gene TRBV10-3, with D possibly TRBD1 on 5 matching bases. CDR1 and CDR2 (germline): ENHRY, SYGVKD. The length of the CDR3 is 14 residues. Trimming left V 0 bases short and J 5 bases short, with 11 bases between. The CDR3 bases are TGTGCCATCAGTGAGTCAGGGCAGGGTGACGAGCAGTACTTC. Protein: CAISESGQGDEQYF.

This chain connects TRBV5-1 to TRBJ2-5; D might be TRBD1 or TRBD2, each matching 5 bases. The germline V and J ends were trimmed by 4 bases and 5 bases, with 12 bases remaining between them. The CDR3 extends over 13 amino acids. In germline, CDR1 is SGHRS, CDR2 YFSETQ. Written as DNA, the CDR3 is TGCGCCAGCAGCCCCCAGGGCGGGGAGACCCAGTACTTC. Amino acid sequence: CASSPQGGETQYF.

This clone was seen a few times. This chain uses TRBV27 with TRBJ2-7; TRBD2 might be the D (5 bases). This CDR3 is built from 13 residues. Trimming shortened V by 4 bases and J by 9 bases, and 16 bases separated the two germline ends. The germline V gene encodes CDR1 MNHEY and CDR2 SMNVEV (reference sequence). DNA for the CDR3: TGTGCCAGCAGTTCCAGAAGCGGCGGCGGGCAGTACTTC. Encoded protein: CASSSRSGGGQYF.

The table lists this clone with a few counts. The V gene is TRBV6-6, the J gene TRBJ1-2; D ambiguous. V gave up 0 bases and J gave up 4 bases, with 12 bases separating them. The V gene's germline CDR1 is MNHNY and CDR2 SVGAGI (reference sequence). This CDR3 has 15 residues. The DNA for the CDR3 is TGTGCCAGCAGTTACTCGATCACGGGGAGCTATGGCTACACCTTC. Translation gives CASSYSITGSYGYTF.

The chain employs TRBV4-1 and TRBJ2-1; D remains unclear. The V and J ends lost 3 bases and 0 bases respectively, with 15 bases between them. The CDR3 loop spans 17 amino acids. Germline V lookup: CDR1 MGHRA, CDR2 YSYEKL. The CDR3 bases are TGCGCCAGCAGCCAGCCCCCGGCAGCGTCCTCCTACAATGAGCAGTTCTTC. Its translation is CASSQPPAASSYNEQFF.

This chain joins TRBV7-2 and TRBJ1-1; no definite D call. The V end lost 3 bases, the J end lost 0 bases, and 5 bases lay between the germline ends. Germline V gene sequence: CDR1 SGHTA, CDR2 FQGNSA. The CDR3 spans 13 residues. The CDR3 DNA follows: TGTGCCAGCAGCTTTGTCCTGAACACTGAAGCTTTCTTT. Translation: CASSFVLNTEAFF.

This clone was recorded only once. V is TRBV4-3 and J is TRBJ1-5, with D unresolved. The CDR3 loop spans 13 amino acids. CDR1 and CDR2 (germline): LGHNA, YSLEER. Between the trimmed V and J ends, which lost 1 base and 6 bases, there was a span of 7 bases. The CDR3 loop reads CASSQGRGQPQHF. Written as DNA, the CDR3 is TGCGCCAGCAGCCAAGGACGGGGTCAGCCCCAGCATTTT.

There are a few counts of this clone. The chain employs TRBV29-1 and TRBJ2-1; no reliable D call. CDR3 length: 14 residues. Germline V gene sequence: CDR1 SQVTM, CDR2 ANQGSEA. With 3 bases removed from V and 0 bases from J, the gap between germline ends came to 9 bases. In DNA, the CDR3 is TGCAGCGTTGAGGGTGCACCCTCCTACAATGAGCAGTTCTTC. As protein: CSVEGAPSYNEQFF.

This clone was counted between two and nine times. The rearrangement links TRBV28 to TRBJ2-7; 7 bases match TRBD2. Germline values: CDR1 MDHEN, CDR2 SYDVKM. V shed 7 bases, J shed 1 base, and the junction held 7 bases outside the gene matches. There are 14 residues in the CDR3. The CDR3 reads CASKLPSGSYEQYF. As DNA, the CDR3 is TGTGCCAGCAAGTTGCCTAGCGGATCCTACGAGCAGTACTTC.

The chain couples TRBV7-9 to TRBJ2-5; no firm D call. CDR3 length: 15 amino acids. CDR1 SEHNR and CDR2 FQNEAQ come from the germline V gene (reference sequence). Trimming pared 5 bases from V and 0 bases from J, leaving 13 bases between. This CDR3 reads CASSRGRANQETQYF. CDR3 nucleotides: TGTGCCAGCAGCCGAGGCCGGGCTAACCAAGAGACCCAGTACTTC.

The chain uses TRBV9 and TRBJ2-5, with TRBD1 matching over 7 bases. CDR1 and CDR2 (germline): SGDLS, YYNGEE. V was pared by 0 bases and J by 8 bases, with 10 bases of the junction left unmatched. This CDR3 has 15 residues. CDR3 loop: CASSVDNRGEKTQYF. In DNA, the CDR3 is TGTGCCAGCAGCGTAGATAACAGGGGCGAAAAAACCCAGTACTTC. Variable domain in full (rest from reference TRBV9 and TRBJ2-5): DSGVTQTPKHLITATGQRVTLRCSPRSGDLSVYWYQQSLDQGLQFLIQYYNGEERAKGNILERFSAQQFPDLHSELNLSSLELGDSALYFCASSVDNRGEKTQYFGPGTRLLVL.

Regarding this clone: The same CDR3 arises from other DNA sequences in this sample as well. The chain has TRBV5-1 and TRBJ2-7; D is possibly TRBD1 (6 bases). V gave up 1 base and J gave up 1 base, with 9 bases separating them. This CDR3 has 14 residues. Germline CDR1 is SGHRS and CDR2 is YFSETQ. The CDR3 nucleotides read TGCGCCAGCAGCTTGTTCAGGGGATCCTACGAGCAGTACTTC. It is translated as CASSLFRGSYEQYF.

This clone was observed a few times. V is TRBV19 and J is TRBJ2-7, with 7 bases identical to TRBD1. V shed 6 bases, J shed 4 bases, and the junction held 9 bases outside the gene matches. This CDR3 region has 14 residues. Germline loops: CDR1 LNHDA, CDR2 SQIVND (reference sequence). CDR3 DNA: TGTGCCAGTAGGCCTCGACAGGGCCGTTACGAGCAGTACTTC. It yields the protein CASRPRQGRYEQYF.

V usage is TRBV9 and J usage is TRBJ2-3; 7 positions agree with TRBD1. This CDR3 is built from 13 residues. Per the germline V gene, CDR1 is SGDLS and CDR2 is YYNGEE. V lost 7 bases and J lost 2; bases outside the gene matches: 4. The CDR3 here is CASGQAITDTQYF. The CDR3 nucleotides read TGTGCCAGCGGACAGGCGATCACAGATACGCAGTATTTT.

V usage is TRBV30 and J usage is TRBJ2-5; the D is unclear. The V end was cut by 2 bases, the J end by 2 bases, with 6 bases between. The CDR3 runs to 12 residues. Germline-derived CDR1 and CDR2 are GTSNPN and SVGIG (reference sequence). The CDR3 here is CAWSPKQETQYF. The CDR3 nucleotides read TGTGCCTGGAGTCCGAAACAAGAGACCCAGTACTTC.

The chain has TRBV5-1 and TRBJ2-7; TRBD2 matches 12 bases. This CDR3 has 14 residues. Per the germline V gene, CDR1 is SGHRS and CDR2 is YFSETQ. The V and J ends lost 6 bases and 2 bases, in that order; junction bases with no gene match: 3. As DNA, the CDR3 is TGCGCCAGCACGGGACTAGCGGGTGCCTACGAGCAGTACTTC. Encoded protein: CASTGLAGAYEQYF.

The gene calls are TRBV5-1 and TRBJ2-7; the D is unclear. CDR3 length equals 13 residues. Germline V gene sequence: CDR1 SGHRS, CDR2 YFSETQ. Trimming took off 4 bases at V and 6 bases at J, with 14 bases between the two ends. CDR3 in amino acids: CASSLGPLSEQYF. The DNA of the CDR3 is TGCGCCAGCAGCCTAGGACCCCTCTCCGAGCAGTACTTC.

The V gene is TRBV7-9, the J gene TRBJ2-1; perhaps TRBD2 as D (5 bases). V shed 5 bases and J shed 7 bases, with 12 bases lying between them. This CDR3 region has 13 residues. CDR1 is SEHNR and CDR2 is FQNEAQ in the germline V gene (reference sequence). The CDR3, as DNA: TGTGCCAGCAGCCAATTGGGCGGGAATGAGCAGTTCTTC. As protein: CASSQLGGNEQFF.

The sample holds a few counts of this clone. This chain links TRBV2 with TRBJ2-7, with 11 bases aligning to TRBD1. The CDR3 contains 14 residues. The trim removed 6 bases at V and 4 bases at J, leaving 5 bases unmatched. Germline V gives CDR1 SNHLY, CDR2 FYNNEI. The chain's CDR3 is CASRPGQGVYEQYF. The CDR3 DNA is TGTGCCAGCAGGCCGGGACAGGGGGTATACGAGCAGTACTTC.

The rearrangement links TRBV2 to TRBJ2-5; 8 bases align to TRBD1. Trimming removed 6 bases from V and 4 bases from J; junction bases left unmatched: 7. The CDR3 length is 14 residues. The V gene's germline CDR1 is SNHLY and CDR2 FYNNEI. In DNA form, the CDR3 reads TGTGCCAGCAGCCTACAGGGGGTTATAGAGACCCAGTACTTC. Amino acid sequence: CASSLQGVIETQYF.

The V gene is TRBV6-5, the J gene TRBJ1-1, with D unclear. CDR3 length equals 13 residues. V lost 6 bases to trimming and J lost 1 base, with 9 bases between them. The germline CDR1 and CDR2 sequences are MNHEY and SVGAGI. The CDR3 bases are TGTGCCAGCAGGAGGACCTCGAACACTGAAGCTTTCTTT. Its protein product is CASRRTSNTEAFF.

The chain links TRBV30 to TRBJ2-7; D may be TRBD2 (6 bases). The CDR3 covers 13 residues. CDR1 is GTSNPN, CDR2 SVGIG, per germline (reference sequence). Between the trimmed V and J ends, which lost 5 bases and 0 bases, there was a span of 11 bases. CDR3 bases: TGTGCCTGGTCCGGGACTTCCTCCTACGAGCAGTACTTC. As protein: CAWSGTSSYEQYF. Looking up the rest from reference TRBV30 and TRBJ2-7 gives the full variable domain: SQTIHQWPATLVQPVGSPLSLECTVEGTSNPNLYWYRQAAGRGLQLLFYSVGIGQISSEVPQNLSASRPQDRQFILSSKKLLLSDSGFYLCAWSGTSSYEQYFGPGTRLTVT.

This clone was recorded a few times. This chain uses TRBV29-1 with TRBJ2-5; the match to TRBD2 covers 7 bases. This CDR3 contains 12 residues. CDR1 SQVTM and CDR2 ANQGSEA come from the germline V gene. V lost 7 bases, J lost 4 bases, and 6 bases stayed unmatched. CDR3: CSGGGIGETQYF. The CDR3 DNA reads TGCAGCGGGGGGGGTATTGGAGAGACCCAGTACTTC.

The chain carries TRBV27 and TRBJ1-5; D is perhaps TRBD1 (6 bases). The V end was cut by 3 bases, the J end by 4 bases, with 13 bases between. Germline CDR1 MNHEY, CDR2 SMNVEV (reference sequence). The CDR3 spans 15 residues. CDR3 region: CASSFRGGRNQPQHF. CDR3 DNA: TGTGCCAGCAGTTTTCGTGGGGGCAGAAATCAGCCCCAGCATTTT.

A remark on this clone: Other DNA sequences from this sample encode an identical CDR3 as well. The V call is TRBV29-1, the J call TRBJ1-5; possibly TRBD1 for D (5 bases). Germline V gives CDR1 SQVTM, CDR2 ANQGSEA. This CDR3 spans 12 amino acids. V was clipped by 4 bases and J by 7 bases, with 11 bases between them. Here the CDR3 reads CSVGGPYQPQHF. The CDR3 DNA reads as TGCAGCGTTGGGGGCCCATACCAGCCCCAGCATTTT.

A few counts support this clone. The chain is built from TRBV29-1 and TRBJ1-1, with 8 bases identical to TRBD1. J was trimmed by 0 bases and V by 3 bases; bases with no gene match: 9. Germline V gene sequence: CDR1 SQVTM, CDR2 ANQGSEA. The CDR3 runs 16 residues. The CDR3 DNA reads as TGCAGCGTTGATGGTGTGGCAGGGGGCATGAACACTGAAGCTTTCTTT. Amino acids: CSVDGVAGGMNTEAFF.